This T cell receptor beta chain was found in a study of tumor-infiltrating lymphocytes in primary liver carcinoma (dated by TCRdb to about 2017). Context from the whole study: Four or five patients with histopathologically diagnosed primary liver carcinoma underwent surgical resection in China between late 2015 and early 2016. Of the five patients (three men and two women, aged 30 to 69 years), four had hepatocellular carcinoma and one had combined HCC and intrahepatic cholangiocarcinoma. The tumors of the five patients were staged as T1-T3 N0M0, with maximum diameters ranging from about 4.2 to 10 cm. Each sample produced about 3.5 to 7.13 million productive TCRbeta reads, and read depth showed no significant difference between tissue types. Across five regions of each liver tumor, along with adjacent normal tissue and blood, the study brought together TCRbeta repertoire sequencing, expression microarrays and whole-exome sequencing. TCRbeta repertoire sequencing covered 35 or so specimens from 5 patients: approximately 25 tumor regions, 5 adjacent noncancerous liver tissues and 5 peripheral blood samples. High reproducibility was observed for the technical replicate repertoires, with mean shared-clone rates about 0.89 and correlation coefficients above 0.95. What the research found in general, with its limitations: Repertoire overlap was higher between tumor regions (mean about 36%) than tumor-adjacent (17%) or tumor-blood (approximately 14%) pairs, consistent with antigen-driven expansion. The top 250 clones made up a significantly larger repertoire fraction in tumors than in blood (p = 0.039). Because the samples were bulk and unsorted, CD4+ and CD8+ T cell repertoires could not be compared. Because only the TCR beta chain was sequenced and unpaired alpha chains were not captured, true repertoire diversity is likely underestimated. With just a handful of patients in the study, the authors point out that the findings should be validated in a larger study.

TRIzol reagent was used to extract blood RNA from unsorted whole blood, while the DNeasy Blood & Tissue kit provided the germline DNA. At the time of sampling, the patients were treatment-naive and had chronic HBV infection. Before surgery, 4 to 5 milliliters of peripheral blood were collected into K2EDTA tubes. Starting from about 500 ng total RNA, TCRbeta-specific cDNA was produced by reverse transcription with a constant-region primer and ProtoScript II reverse transcriptase. Construction of the TCRbeta libraries relied on three nested rounds of multiplex PCR, following a slightly modified ARM-PCR procedure. Multiplex TRBV1-TRBV30 forward primers and a Cbeta reverse primer were used in the first two PCR rounds, each of which was run for 10 cycles. A final 25-cycle PCR with Deep VentR polymerase added sample barcodes and Illumina adapters. Before sequencing, amplicons between 200 and 500 bp were purified from gel using a QIAquick gel extraction kit. TCRbeta amplicons were sequenced on an Illumina HiSeq 2500 with 250-bp paired-end reads. In the source study's methods: To recover full CDR3 sequences, reads were quality-trimmed using Trimmomatic v0.33 and paired reads were then merged using FLASH v1.2.11. MiGEC v1.2.1b assigned V, D and J germline segments to the rearranged TCRbeta sequences. Clonotype statistics and Shannon-Wiener diversity indices were calculated with VDJtools v1.0.0. To reduce sampling bias, subsequent analyses other than the diversity analysis used only the 250 most abundant clonotypes in each sample. Starting from the raw public reads, TCRdb applied fastp trimming at Q25, assembled clones with MiXCR and retained in-frame beta chains. Records with the same CDR3 protein are collapsed into one entry carrying the most frequent genes and DNA. The authors' filters were not applied to this entry. This sample holds 320,000 or so distinct CDR3 sequences; roughly 60% were observed only once. The ten largest clones take up roughly 9% of the sample.

V lost 6 bases and J lost 3 bases; the stretch between them is 11 bases long. CDR1 and CDR2, looked up from the germline V gene, are SGHAT and FQNNGV. From its cysteine to its phenylalanine, the CDR3 spans 13 amino acids. Solely the CDR3 DNA is kept, with 39 bases framed from the first base. This clonotype is assessed as medium-sized (0.01 to 0.1%). Its antigen is not yet known. No base quality values were provided; no much bigger clone lies one nucleotide off. This TCR was sampled from a man aged 40-55 years with primary liver carcinoma and hepatitis B virus infection. The chain is encoded by TRBV11-2 joined to TRBJ1-2, with TRBD1 tentatively as D gene (6 bases match). Sequencing was performed on peripheral blood. Read as DNA, the sequence is TGTGCCAGCAGTCCCGGGACACACTATGGCTACACCTTC. Protein translation: CASSPGTHYGYTF.